Listed below are T cell receptor beta chains from one sample, sequenced in a study of human T cells and chemical hapten exposure. TCRdb re-analysed the RACE reads in MiXCR, keeping a single row per CDR3 protein. This sample carries about 28,000 distinct CDR3 sequences, around 7.4% of them seen once, and the ten largest clones take 9.9%. Sequencing used whole blood. The origin of the receptors is a human donor in good health. Some clones in this sample may be carry-over from other donors' samples. CDR3s include the opening cysteine and the closing phenylalanine or tryptophan. The order of the fields is D gene, V gene, clone size, CDR3 length, J gene, CDR3 DNA, CDR3 protein. The D gene is left open where the match is weak. Clone size, where shown, is once, few, many, or a class for clones that have expanded.

>-|TRBV7-2|many|14|TRBJ2-3
TGTGCCAGCAGCTTTGGTTTCGACACAGATACGCAGTATTTT
CASSFGFDTDTQYF
>-|TRBV5-1|many|16|TRBJ2-7
TGCGCCAGCAGCTTACTCTCAGGGACGGCCTCCTACGAGCAGTACTTC
CASSLLSGTASYEQYF
>TRBD1|TRBV6-5|-|14|TRBJ1-3
TGTGCCAGCAGTTCCGGGACAGCTGGAAACACCATATATTTT
CASSSGTAGNTIYF
>TRBD1|TRBV28|many|17|TRBJ1-1
TGTGCCAGCAGTTTATCGGACAGGGGAAGGATGAACACTGAAGCTTTCTTT
CASSLSDRGRMNTEAFF
>TRBD1|TRBV11-2|-|15|TRBJ1-1
TGTGCCACCTCACCTCCTCCAGACAGGGGCACTGAAGCTTTCTTT
CATSPPPDRGTEAFF
>-|TRBV5-5|many|15|TRBJ2-3
TGTGCCAGCAGCTTGTCCCGTAGTCGCTCGGCCACGCAGTATTTT
CASSLSRSRSATQYF
>TRBD1|TRBV12-3/TRBV12-4|-|14|TRBJ1-5
TGTGCCAGCAGTAGGACAGGGGATGTCCAGCCCCAGCATTTT
CASSRTGDVQPQHF
>-|TRBV3-1|-|13|TRBJ1-1
TGTGCCAGCAGCCAAGATGGGACCCCCGGCCCTTTCTTT
CASSQDGTPGPFF
>TRBD2|TRBV3-1|many|15|TRBJ2-5
TGTGCCAGCAGCACGCTAGCGGGAGGGTGGGGGACCCAGTACTTC
CASSTLAGGWGTQYF
>-|TRBV21-1|-|12|TRBJ1-1
TGTGCCAGCAGCGGAGAGAACTCCGGGGCTTTCTTT
CASSGENSGAFF
>-|TRBV7-2|many|13|TRBJ2-1
TGTGCCAGCAGCTTATCCCCGAACAGCGAGCAGTTCTTC
CASSLSPNSEQFF
>TRBD2|TRBV29-1|-|15|TRBJ2-3
TGCAGCGTTGGACTAGCGGGAGGCCTCACAGATACGCAGTATTTT
CSVGLAGGLTDTQYF
>-|TRBV10-3|many|12|TRBJ2-1
TGTGCCATCGGACAAGAGGGGGATGAGCAGTTCTTC
CAIGQEGDEQFF
>-|TRBV18|few|15|TRBJ2-3
TGTGCCAGCTCAGCGGGTACCGGGGACACAGATACGCAGTATTTT
CASSAGTGDTDTQYF
>TRBD2|TRBV20-1|many|15|TRBJ2-1
TGCAGTGCTAGAGGGGGCTTGCGGGAGGGCAATGAGCAGTTCTTC
CSARGGLREGNEQFF
>TRBD1|TRBV5-4|few|17|TRBJ1-1
TGTGCCAGCACCATGTTTAGAGGGGGCGAGTCTCGGGCTGAAGCTTTCTTT
CASTMFRGGESRAEAFF
>TRBD2|TRBV6-2/TRBV6-3|many|15|TRBJ2-1
TGTGCCAGCAGTTATAGCGGGGGGGCCTACAATGAGCAGTTCTTC
CASSYSGGAYNEQFF
>-|TRBV4-2|many|14|TRBJ2-7
TGTGCCAGCAGCCCCGACGGAGGACCCTACGAGCAGTACTTC
CASSPDGGPYEQYF
>-|TRBV7-6|few|14|TRBJ1-1
TGTGCCAGCAGCCAGGAGCCCATGGGTACTGAAGCTTTCTTT
CASSQEPMGTEAFF